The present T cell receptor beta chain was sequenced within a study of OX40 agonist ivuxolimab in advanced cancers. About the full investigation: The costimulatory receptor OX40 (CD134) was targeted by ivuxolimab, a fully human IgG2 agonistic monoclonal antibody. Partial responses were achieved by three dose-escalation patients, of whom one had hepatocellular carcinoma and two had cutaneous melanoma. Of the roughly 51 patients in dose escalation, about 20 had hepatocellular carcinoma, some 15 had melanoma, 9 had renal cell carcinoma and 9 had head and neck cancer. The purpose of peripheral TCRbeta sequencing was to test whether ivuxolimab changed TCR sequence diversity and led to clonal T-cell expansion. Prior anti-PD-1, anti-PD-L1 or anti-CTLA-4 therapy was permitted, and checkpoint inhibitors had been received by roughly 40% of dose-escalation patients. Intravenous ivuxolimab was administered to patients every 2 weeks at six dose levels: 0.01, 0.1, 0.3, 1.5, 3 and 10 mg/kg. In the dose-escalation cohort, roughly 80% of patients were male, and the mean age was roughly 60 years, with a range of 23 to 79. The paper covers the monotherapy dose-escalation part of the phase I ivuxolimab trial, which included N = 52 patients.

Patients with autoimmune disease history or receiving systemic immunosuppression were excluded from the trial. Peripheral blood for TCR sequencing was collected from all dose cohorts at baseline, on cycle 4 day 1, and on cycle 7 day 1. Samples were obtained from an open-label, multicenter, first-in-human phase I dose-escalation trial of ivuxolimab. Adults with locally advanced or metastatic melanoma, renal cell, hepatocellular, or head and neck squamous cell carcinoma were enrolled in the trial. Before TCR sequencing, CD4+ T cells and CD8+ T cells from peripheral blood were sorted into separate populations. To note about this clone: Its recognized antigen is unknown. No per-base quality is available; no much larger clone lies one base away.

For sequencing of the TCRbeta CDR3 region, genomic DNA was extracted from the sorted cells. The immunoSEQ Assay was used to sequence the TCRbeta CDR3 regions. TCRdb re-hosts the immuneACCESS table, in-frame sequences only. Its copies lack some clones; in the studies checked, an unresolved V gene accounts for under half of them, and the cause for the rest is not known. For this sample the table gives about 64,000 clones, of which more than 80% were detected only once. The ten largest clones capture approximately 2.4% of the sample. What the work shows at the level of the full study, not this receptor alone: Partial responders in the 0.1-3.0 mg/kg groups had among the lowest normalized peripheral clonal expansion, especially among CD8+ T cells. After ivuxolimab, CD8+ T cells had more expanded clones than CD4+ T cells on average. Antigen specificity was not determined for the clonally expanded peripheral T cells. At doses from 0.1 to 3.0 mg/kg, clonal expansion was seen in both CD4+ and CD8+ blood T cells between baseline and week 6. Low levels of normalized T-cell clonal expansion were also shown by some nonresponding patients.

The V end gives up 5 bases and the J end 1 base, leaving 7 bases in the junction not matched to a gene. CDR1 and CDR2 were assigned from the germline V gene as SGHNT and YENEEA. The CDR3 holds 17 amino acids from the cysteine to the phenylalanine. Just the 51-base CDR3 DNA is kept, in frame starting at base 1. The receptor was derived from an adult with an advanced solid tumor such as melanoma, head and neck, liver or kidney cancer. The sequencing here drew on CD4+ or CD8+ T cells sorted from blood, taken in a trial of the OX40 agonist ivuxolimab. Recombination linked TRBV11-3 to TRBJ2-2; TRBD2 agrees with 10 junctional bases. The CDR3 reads CASSASGLALNTGELFF. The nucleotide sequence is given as TGTGCCAGCAGCGCGTCGGGACTAGCGCTGAACACCGGGGAGCTGTTTTTT.